This T cell receptor (beta chain) was sequenced during a study of T cells after yellow fever vaccination. Study findings and constraints: Primary-vaccination clones mostly resurfaced post-booster (around 96% CD4, more than 80% CD8).

Trimming took off 7 bases at V and 4 bases at J, with 14 bases between the two ends. CDR1 and CDR2 (germline): SGDLS, YYNGEE. CDR3 length: 13 residues. TCRdb passed the 5' RACE reads through MiXCR, listing each CDR3 protein once. This sample has hundreds of thousands of distinct CDR3 sequences, with roughly 4% found just once. As to this clonotype: Its antigen remains unidentified.

The sequencing here drew on PBMCs, taken on the day of the yellow fever booster vaccination. This chain joins TRBV9 and TRBJ2-5, with D possibly matching TRBD2 (5 bases). The sequence came from a man aged 18 to 30 who received the YFV17D yellow fever vaccine. The CDR3 DNA reads TGTGCCAGCGGAGGAGGTCTAGTAGAGACCCAGTACTTC. It yields the protein CASGGGLVETQYF.